These 30 T cell receptor beta chains came from one sample sequenced in a study of CD8 T cells in ankylosing spondylitis. TCRdb fed the 5' RACE reads into MiXCR, producing one record per CDR3 protein. The top ten hold approximately 32% of the sample, which has some 240,000 distinct CDR3 sequences, 15% to 20% seen once. Sequenced sample: blood, either unsorted or a sorted T cell fraction (not recorded which). These receptors all stem from a male donor with ankylosing spondylitis or in good health (not recorded which).

The chain has TRBV7-9 and TRBJ2-7; no clear D. V lost 2 bases to trimming and J lost 6 bases, with 5 bases between them. The CDR3 runs 11 residues. From germline, CDR1 is SEHNR and CDR2 FQNEAQ (reference sequence). The chain's CDR3 is CASSLSSEQYF. CDR3 in DNA: TGTGCCAGCAGCTTATCAAGCGAGCAGTACTTC.

This clonotype was recorded many times. The chain carries TRBV6-4 and TRBJ2-2; D ambiguous. V lost 0 bases and J 4 bases, leaving 3 bases between the germline ends. The germline V gene encodes CDR1 MRHNA and CDR2 SNTAGT. This CDR3 region has 13 residues. This CDR3 reads CASSDSATGELFF. The CDR3, as DNA: TGTGCCAGCAGTGACTCGGCCACCGGGGAGCTGTTTTTT.

This clonotype has a count of ten or more. The chain couples TRBV29-1 to TRBJ2-7, with D possibly called TRBD1 or TRBD2 (6 bases each). The CDR3 consists of 14 residues. Germline CDR1 SQVTM, CDR2 ANQGSEA. V lost 4 bases and J 3 bases, leaving 16 bases between the germline ends. Here the CDR3 reads CSVVWGADVYEQYF. The CDR3 region has the DNA TGCAGCGTTGTGTGGGGGGCAGATGTCTACGAGCAGTACTTC.

J is TRBJ2-7 and V is TRBV4-1, with 12 bases that match TRBD2. Germline lookup yields CDR1 MGHRA and CDR2 YSYEKL. Trimming cost V 1 base and J 3 bases; bases outside gene matches: 7. The CDR3 loop spans 17 amino acids. DNA for the CDR3: TGCGCCAGCAGCCAAGCCCCTAGCGGGAGGGCGGGCTACGAGCAGTACTTC. It translates to CASSQAPSGRAGYEQYF.

At least ten counts were recorded for this clonotype. The chain's CDR3 is CSVEDGGMTSRDNEQFF. Here the CDR3 DNA reads TGCAGCGTTGAAGACGGAGGGATGACTAGTAGGGACAATGAGCAGTTCTTC. The V call is TRBV29-1, the J call TRBJ2-1; TRBD2 might be the D (6 bases). Germline CDR1 and CDR2: SQVTM and ANQGSEA. The length of the CDR3 is 17 residues. Trimming pared 0 bases from V and 5 bases from J, leaving 20 bases between.

The table lists this clonotype with many counts. The V gene is TRBV6-6, the J gene TRBJ1-2, with unresolved D. Deletions cut 7 bases from V and 5 bases from J, with 11 bases between. Per germline, CDR1 MNHNY and CDR2 SVGAGI (reference sequence). The CDR3 covers 12 residues. The CDR3 DNA is TGTGCCAGCACGGAAAGTTGGTATGGCTACACCTTC. It encodes CASTESWYGYTF.

The sample holds a few counts of this clonotype. This chain uses TRBV11-2 with TRBJ2-7; tentatively, D is TRBD2 (13 bases). CDR3 length: 19 amino acids. Between the trimmed V and J ends, which lost 5 bases and 5 bases, there was a span of 31 bases. The germline CDR1 and CDR2 sequences are SGHAT and FQNNGV. The CDR3 nucleotides are TGTGCCAGCAGCGTCGGGACAGGGGGCGCGGGGACTAGCGGGGACGAGCAGTACTTC. Translating it yields CASSVGTGGAGTSGDEQYF.

This clonotype showed up just a few times. This rearrangement joins TRBV5-1 to TRBJ2-7; D may correspond to TRBD1 or TRBD2 (5 bases each). Germline loops: CDR1 SGHRS, CDR2 YFSETQ. V lost 4 bases, J lost 5 bases, and 16 bases lay in between. The CDR3 spans 14 residues. CDR3 protein: CASSPGTDWNEQYF. The DNA of the CDR3 is TGCGCCAGCAGCCCTGGGACCGACTGGAACGAGCAGTACTTC.

Only a few counts were recorded for this clonotype. J is TRBJ1-1 and V is TRBV12-3 or TRBV12-4; 9 bases align to TRBD1. The CDR3 loop spans 14 amino acids. The V gene end was trimmed by 2 bases and the J gene end by 5 bases; junction bases not matched to a gene: 3. The CDR3 DNA is TGTGCCAGCAGTTTAAGGACAGGGGATACTGAAGCTTTCTTT. It is translated as CASSLRTGDTEAFF.

The chain employs TRBV11-2 and TRBJ2-1, with TRBD2 matching over 8 bases. The germline V gene encodes CDR1 SGHAT and CDR2 FQNNGV. J lost 6 bases, V lost 4 bases, and 11 bases had no gene match. The CDR3 runs 16 residues. CDR3 coding DNA: TGTGCCAGCAGCTCCTTAGCGGGAAGGGCATCCAATGAGCAGTTCTTC. The encoded protein is CASSSLAGRASNEQFF.

In this sample, this clonotype turned up a few times. The rearrangement uses TRBV11-2 and TRBJ2-3; 8 bases agree with TRBD1. V was pared by 5 bases and J by 2 bases, with 6 bases of the junction left unmatched. The CDR3 totals 15 residues. Germline CDR1 reads SGHAT; CDR2 reads FQNNGV. The CDR3 DNA sequence: TGTGCCAGCAGCACAAGACAGGGGACCACAGATACGCAGTATTTT. Protein sequence: CASSTRQGTTDTQYF. The variable domain in full, with the rest retrieved from reference TRBV11-2 and TRBJ2-3, is EAGVAQSPRYKIIEKRQSVAFWCNPISGHATLYWYQQILGQGPKLLIQFQNNGVVDDSQLPKDRFSAERLKGVDSTLKIQPAKLEDSAVYLCASSTRQGTTDTQYFGPGTRLTVL.

Only a few counts were recorded for this clonotype. The chain employs TRBV27 and TRBJ2-7; D is unclear. Germline V gene lookup returns CDR1 MNHEY and CDR2 SMNVEV (reference sequence). Trimming removed 4 bases at V and 2 bases at J, with 15 bases between. The CDR3 covers 15 residues. DNA of the CDR3: TGTGCCAGCAGTTCCCTCCCCCGCTGGACCTACGAGCAGTACTTC. This codes for CASSSLPRWTYEQYF.

This clonotype was recorded a few times. The chain links TRBV7-8 to TRBJ2-7; 9 nucleotides line up with TRBD2. V lost 5 bases and J lost 2; bases outside the gene matches: 7. Germline V gene lookup returns CDR1 SGHVS and CDR2 FQNEAQ. This CDR3 is 15 amino acids long. The CDR3 spells CASSPVAGATYEQYF. CDR3 DNA sequence: TGTGCCAGCAGCCCAGTAGCGGGAGCGACCTACGAGCAGTACTTC.

The V and J genes are TRBV18 and TRBJ2-5; TRBD2 matches 8 bases. The CDR3 covers 15 residues. Trimming removed 3 bases from V and 3 bases from J; junction bases left unmatched: 6. CDR1 is KGHSH and CDR2 is LQKENI in the germline V gene. The chain's CDR3 is CASSPPGLEEETQYF. The CDR3, as DNA: TGTGCCAGCTCACCTCCGGGACTAGAAGAAGAGACCCAGTACTTC.

The J gene is TRBJ2-5, the V gene TRBV3-1; no reliable D call. The CDR3 consists of 14 residues. CDR1 is LGHDT, CDR2 YNNKEL, per germline (reference sequence). Trimming shortened V by 4 bases and J by 1 base, and 10 bases separated the two germline ends. In DNA, the CDR3 is TGTGCCAGCAGCCTTGACGTCTTCCAAGAGACCCAGTACTTC. Translating it yields CASSLDVFQETQYF.

This clonotype showed up just a few times. The chain recombines TRBV29-1 with TRBJ2-1; 7 nucleotides match TRBD2. With V trimmed by 0 bases and J by 4 bases, 9 bases remained unmatched. This CDR3 has 16 residues. The germline V gene has CDR1 SQVTM and CDR2 ANQGSEA. The CDR3 sequence is CSVEDWASGGYNEQFF. The CDR3 nucleotides are TGCAGCGTTGAAGACTGGGCTAGCGGAGGATACAATGAGCAGTTCTTC.

This clonotype has ten or more counts. The genes are TRBV5-1 and TRBJ2-1; 8 bases map to TRBD2. Trimming at V came to 10 bases and at J to 15 bases, leaving 15 bases not matched to a gene. This CDR3 has 12 amino acids. Germline CDR1 SGHRS, CDR2 YFSETQ. CDR3 in amino acids: CACRGLDLFWFF. The CDR3 DNA sequence: TGCGCCTGTCGGGGACTAGATCTTTTCTGGTTCTTC.

The table lists this clonotype with many counts. The V and J genes are TRBV3-1 and TRBJ2-2; the D gene is possibly TRBD2 (5 bases). The V end was cut by 4 bases, the J end by 1 base, with 10 bases between. Germline V lookup: CDR1 LGHDT, CDR2 YNNKEL (reference sequence). This CDR3 region has 15 residues. CDR3: CASSPLSGNTGELFF. CDR3 coding DNA: TGTGCCAGCAGCCCACTAAGCGGGAACACCGGGGAGCTGTTTTTT.

This clonotype has a count of ten or more. The chain couples TRBV12-3 or TRBV12-4 to TRBJ2-1, with 8 positions matching TRBD1. The CDR3 runs 15 residues. Losses at the gene ends were 2 bases for V and 4 bases for J; bases not matched to a gene: 4. The CDR3 sequence: CASSLRTGRYNEQFF. CDR3 DNA: TGTGCCAGCAGTTTACGGACAGGGAGGTACAATGAGCAGTTCTTC.

V usage is TRBV5-1 and J usage is TRBJ2-7, with a weak D call TRBD1 (6 bases). CDR3 length: 15 amino acids. CDR1 SGHRS and CDR2 YFSETQ come from the germline V gene. The ends were cut back, 2 bases at V and 3 bases at J, with 15 bases in the middle. In DNA form, the CDR3 reads TGCGCCAGCAGCTTAAGGTGGACAGAAGACTACGAGCAGTACTTC. This encodes CASSLRWTEDYEQYF.

The table lists this clonotype with a few counts. The chain has TRBV6-5 and TRBJ2-5; 7 bases are shared with TRBD1. CDR1 is MNHEY and CDR2 is SVGAGI in the germline V gene. Unmatched junction bases numbered 2, after V lost 1 base and J lost 0 bases. The CDR3 has 15 residues. The chain's CDR3 is CASSYLTGYQETQYF. The CDR3 bases are TGTGCCAGCAGTTACTTGACAGGGTACCAAGAGACCCAGTACTTC.

This clonotype has ten or more counts. This rearrangement joins TRBV27 to TRBJ2-3; 9 nucleotides agree with TRBD2. V shed 4 bases and J 0 bases; nucleotides not matched to a gene: 2. This CDR3 spans 15 amino acids. Germline V CDR1 and CDR2: MNHEY, SMNVEV (reference sequence). The chain's CDR3 is CASSSGTSSTDTQYF. The CDR3 DNA reads TGTGCCAGCAGTTCCGGGACTAGCAGCACAGATACGCAGTATTTT.

This clonotype was detected only a few times. The chain joins TRBV20-1 to TRBJ2-1; 12 nucleotides line up with TRBD1. Germline CDR1 DFQATT, CDR2 SNEGSKA (reference sequence). The V and J ends lost 5 bases and 4 bases, in that order; junction bases with no gene match: 6. This CDR3 has 15 amino acids. The CDR3 DNA reads as TGCAGTGCTCCGGGACAGGGGGCTGTTTACAATGAGCAGTTCTTC. As protein: CSAPGQGAVYNEQFF.

The J gene is TRBJ2-1, the V gene TRBV12-3 or TRBV12-4; 8 bases match TRBD2. CDR3 size: 16 residues. V lost 3 bases to trimming and J lost 3 bases; unmatched junction nucleotides: 7. CDR3 bases: TGTGCCAGCAGTTTGAACGGGAGGGCCGACTACAATGAGCAGTTCTTC. Amino acid sequence: CASSLNGRADYNEQFF.

Only a few counts were recorded for this clonotype. The chain joins TRBV6-1 to TRBJ2-3; 10 positions match TRBD2. CDR1 and CDR2 (germline): MNHNS, SASEGT. The ends lost 2 bases at V and 2 bases at J; junction bases unmatched: 1. This CDR3 region has 15 residues. The CDR3 nucleotides are TGTGCCAGCAGTGAACTAGCGGGAGCCACAGATACGCAGTATTTT. Translating it yields CASSELAGATDTQYF.

This chain uses TRBV18 with TRBJ2-1; no clear D gene. Germline assignment: CDR1 KGHSH and CDR2 LQKENI. V was cut by 0 bases and J by 0 bases, with 6 bases left in between. The CDR3 length is 15 residues. CDR3 region: CASSPPGISYNEQFF. CDR3 DNA sequence: TGTGCCAGCTCACCACCGGGAATCTCCTACAATGAGCAGTTCTTC.

This clonotype was seen many times. V usage is TRBV4-1 and J usage is TRBJ2-7; TRBD2 agrees at 13 bases. The CDR3 totals 16 residues. V lost 1 base, J lost 3 bases, and 3 bases stayed unmatched. Germline lookup yields CDR1 MGHRA and CDR2 YSYEKL. The CDR3 region is CASSQGGTSGIYEQYF. DNA of the CDR3: TGCGCCAGCAGCCAAGGTGGGACTAGCGGGATCTACGAGCAGTACTTC.

A few counts support this clonotype. The rearrangement links TRBV27 to TRBJ2-7; 7 nucleotides align to TRBD2. Per the germline V gene, CDR1 is MNHEY and CDR2 is SMNVEV (reference sequence). V shed 2 bases, J shed 2 bases, and the junction held 6 bases outside the gene matches. The CDR3 contains 15 residues. Written as DNA, the CDR3 is TGTGCCAGCAGTTTACGCGGGAGCCCACCCTACGAGCAGTACTTC. Its protein is CASSLRGSPPYEQYF.

This rearrangement joins TRBV7-2 to TRBJ2-7; TRBD2 aligns across 8 bases. The CDR3 extends over 16 amino acids. The V gene's germline CDR1 is SGHTA and CDR2 FQGNSA. Trimming at V came to 1 base and at J to 7 bases, leaving 12 bases not matched to a gene. CDR3 sequence reads: CASSLGLAGPLSEQYF. For the CDR3, the DNA is TGTGCCAGCAGCTTAGGGCTAGCGGGCCCTTTGAGTGAGCAGTACTTC.

This clonotype was seen only a few times. The rearrangement links TRBV6-5 to TRBJ2-3, with D possibly being TRBD2 (6 bases). Germline V lookup: CDR1 MNHEY, CDR2 SVGAGI. There are 15 residues in the CDR3. Deletions cut 4 bases from V and 5 bases from J, with 16 bases between. This chain's CDR3 is CASSSLRERIDTQYF. As DNA, the CDR3 is TGTGCCAGCAGTTCCCTACGGGAGCGAATAGATACGCAGTATTTT.